The clone carrying this T cell receptor (beta chain) was recorded only once. Sequenced by immunoSEQ multiplex PCR; TCRdb stores in-frame clones only, minus some. This table has fewer than 140,000 clones, 90% appearing once. This entry comes from a study of OX40 agonist ivuxolimab in advanced cancers. Study background: Aged roughly 23 to 90 with a mean of approximately 57 years, they were 82.7% male. A history of anti-PD-1, anti-PD-L1 or anti-CTLA-4 therapy was acceptable, and about 37% had some. One patient with hepatocellular carcinoma and two with cutaneous melanoma, three in all, had partial responses.

V gave up 3 bases and J gave up 5 bases; unmatched junction bases: 10. The CDR3 is made up of 16 amino acids. Germline V gives CDR1 SGHTA, CDR2 FQGNSA. Specimen: CD4+ or CD8+ T cells sorted from blood, collected in a trial of the OX40 agonist ivuxolimab. The chain joins TRBV7-2 to TRBJ2-3; 8 nucleotides line up with TRBD2. This TCR was recovered from an adult with an advanced solid tumor such as melanoma, head and neck, liver or kidney cancer. The CDR3 nucleotides read TGTGCCAGCAGCTTCACCTCGGGGGGGCACTTAGATACGCAGTATTTT. Translation gives CASSFTSGGHLDTQYF.